Listed here are 20 T cell receptor beta chains from one sample, sequenced in a study of blood T cell repertoires in COVID-19. Clones were sequenced by immunoSEQ multiplex PCR, and TCRdb holds only the in-frame ones, with some missing. The table records over 350,000 clones, roughly nine tenths of them present only once. The material sequenced was PBMCs or T cells enriched from blood (not recorded which). These receptors originate from a woman between 18 and 29 years old with acute COVID-19.

The rearrangement joins TRBV12-3 or TRBV12-4 to TRBJ1-2, with TRBD1 as a possible D gene (5 bases). This CDR3 is built from 12 residues. V was trimmed by 7 bases and J by 4 bases, leaving 10 bases between them. The CDR3: CASNDRSYGYTF. The CDR3 DNA reads as TGTGCCAGCAACGACAGATCCTATGGCTACACCTTC.

The CDR3 sequence: CASSSRLAGRDEQFF. For the CDR3, the DNA is TGTGCCAGCAGCTCGCGACTAGCGGGGAGGGATGAGCAGTTCTTC. This chain connects TRBV11-3 to TRBJ2-1; 11 bases are a match to TRBD2. The J segment lost 8 bases and the V segment lost 4 bases, leaving 7 bases of the junction unmatched. The germline CDR1 and CDR2 sequences are SGHNT and YENEEA. The CDR3 extends over 15 amino acids.

The chain uses TRBV12-5 and TRBJ2-2; D is ambiguous. Trimming removed 0 bases at V and 2 bases at J, with 7 bases between. The germline V gene has CDR1 LGHNT and CDR2 FRNRAP. The CDR3 is 15 amino acids. The CDR3 sequence: CASGLVKANTGELFF. The CDR3 bases are TGTGCTAGTGGTTTGGTAAAAGCTAACACCGGGGAGCTGTTTTTT.

This sequence joins TRBV27 and TRBJ2-1; TRBD2 might be the D (5 bases). Trimming took 2 bases from V and 1 from J, leaving 6 bases between them. Germline V gene data show CDR1 as MNHEY and CDR2 as SMNVEV (reference sequence). The CDR3 runs to 14 residues. The CDR3 protein is CASSLVASYNEQFF. The CDR3 region has the DNA TGTGCCAGCAGTTTAGTAGCGTCCTACAATGAGCAGTTCTTC.

The CDR3 sequence: CASSPWDSTYEQYF. The CDR3 DNA sequence: TGCGCCAGCAGCCCCTGGGACAGTACCTACGAGCAGTACTTC. The chain joins TRBV5-1 to TRBJ2-7; TRBD1 matches at 7 bases. Germline trimming cut 4 bases from V and 2 bases from J; bases unmatched to any gene: 6. The V gene's germline CDR1 is SGHRS and CDR2 YFSETQ. This CDR3 region has 14 residues.

With regard to this clone: This sample also contains other DNA sequences that code for the same CDR3. The chain carries TRBV12-3 or TRBV12-4 and TRBJ1-2; 9 nucleotides match TRBD1. The J segment lost 4 bases and the V segment lost 3 bases, leaving 0 bases of the junction unmatched. This CDR3 has 13 residues. CDR3 sequence (DNA): TGTGCCAGCAGTTTGGACAGGGGCTATGGCTACACCTTC. Protein product: CASSLDRGYGYTF.

This sequence joins TRBV10-3 and TRBJ2-5; TRBD1 agrees at 8 bases. The CDR3 covers 14 residues. Per germline, CDR1 ENHRY and CDR2 SYGVKD. V trimming: 4 bases; J trimming: 3 bases; junction bases outside the gene matches: 4. The CDR3 spells CAISGRQGKETQYF. In DNA form, the CDR3 reads TGTGCCATCAGTGGTAGACAGGGGAAAGAGACCCAGTACTTC.

The V gene is TRBV28, the J gene TRBJ1-1, with D possibly being TRBD1 (6 bases). The CDR3 consists of 15 residues. The germline CDR1 and CDR2 sequences are MDHEN and SYDVKM. Trimming removed 5 bases at V and 3 bases at J, with 16 bases between. The CDR3 is CASSPSTGLYTEAFF. The DNA of the CDR3 is TGTGCCAGCAGTCCCTCAACAGGGCTGTACACTGAAGCTTTCTTT.

The V and J genes are TRBV29-1 and TRBJ1-5; TRBD1 might be the D (6 bases). Germline CDR1 SQVTM, CDR2 ANQGSEA. There are 14 residues in the CDR3. Trimming removed 6 bases at V and 3 bases at J, with 15 bases between. The CDR3 region is CSVSPGDNNQPQHF. In DNA, the CDR3 is TGCAGCGTCTCCCCCGGGGACAACAATCAGCCCCAGCATTTT.

V usage is TRBV28 and J usage is TRBJ2-2, with 7 positions matching TRBD1. This CDR3 region has 15 residues. V gave up 8 bases and J gave up 2 bases; unmatched junction bases: 8. Germline assignment: CDR1 MDHEN and CDR2 SYDVKM. CDR3 amino acids: CASGGLGGNTGELFF. As DNA, the CDR3 is TGTGCCAGCGGAGGATTAGGGGGCAACACCGGGGAGCTGTTTTTT.

The chain combines TRBV27 with TRBJ1-6, with D hard to call. Germline V gene lookup returns CDR1 MNHEY and CDR2 SMNVEV (reference sequence). Trimming cost V 5 bases and J 0 bases, with 11 bases left between them. The CDR3 loop spans 16 amino acids. DNA of the CDR3: TGTGCCAGCAGTCGGGAACCGAGCTCCTATAATTCACCCCTCCACTTT. Translating it yields CASSREPSSYNSPLHF.

The genes are TRBV7-2 and TRBJ2-7, with 7 nucleotides matching TRBD2. V trimming: 5 bases; J trimming: 7 bases; junction bases outside the gene matches: 14. The CDR3 covers 15 residues. Germline CDR1 and CDR2: SGHTA and FQGNSA. The CDR3 sequence: CASSDGYGGRWEQYF. The CDR3 DNA reads TGTGCCAGCAGCGATGGATATGGCGGGAGATGGGAGCAGTACTTC.

The chain combines TRBV7-3 with TRBJ2-6; no clear D. V lost 3 bases and J lost 1, with 4 bases in between. Per germline, CDR1 SGHTA and CDR2 FQGTGA. The CDR3 consists of 14 residues. The CDR3 loop reads CASSLTSGANVLTF. The DNA for the CDR3 is TGTGCCAGCAGCTTGACATCTGGGGCCAACGTCCTGACTTTC.

This sequence joins TRBV29-1 and TRBJ1-4; 9 bases map to TRBD1. V lost 2 bases, J lost 7 bases, and 5 bases stayed unmatched. Germline CDR1 is SQVTM and CDR2 is ANQGSEA. This CDR3 has 14 residues. In DNA, the CDR3 is TGCAGCGTTGAATGGGACAGGGAGAGTGAAAAACTGTTTTTT. Translated: CSVEWDRESEKLFF.

This clone has a single count. This rearrangement joins TRBV18 to TRBJ1-1, with 8 bases that match TRBD1. V was pared by 1 base and J by 4 bases, with 2 bases of the junction left unmatched. This CDR3 has 14 amino acids. CDR1 KGHSH and CDR2 LQKENI come from the germline V gene. This CDR3 reads CASSPRTGPTEAFF. Written as DNA, the CDR3 is TGTGCCAGCTCACCACGGACAGGGCCCACTGAAGCTTTCTTT.

The chain has TRBV7-9 and TRBJ1-1; D unresolved. This CDR3 region has 18 residues. Trimming left V 5 bases short and J 0 bases short, with 22 bases between. Germline values: CDR1 SEHNR, CDR2 FQNEAQ (reference sequence). In DNA form, the CDR3 reads TGTGCCAGCAGCCCATATCGGTGGCAGCGGTGGATGAACACTGAAGCTTTCTTT. Translated, it gives CASSPYRWQRWMNTEAFF.

J is TRBJ2-7 and V is TRBV6-9; 9 bases map to TRBD1. The CDR3 is 14 amino acids. Germline loops: CDR1 MNHGY, CDR2 SVAAGI. Trimming cost V 5 bases and J 0 bases; bases outside gene matches: 2. The CDR3 region has the DNA TGTGCCAGCAGTGGACAGGGGAGCTCCTACGAGCAGTACTTC. It translates to CASSGQGSSYEQYF.

The chain joins TRBV27 to TRBJ2-7; 9 nucleotides agree with TRBD2. This CDR3 spans 14 amino acids. With 5 bases clipped from V and 4 bases from J, the junction kept 6 bases outside the gene matches. In germline, CDR1 is MNHEY, CDR2 SMNVEV (reference sequence). The CDR3 reads CASSRYSGGYEQYF. In DNA form, the CDR3 reads TGTGCCAGCAGTCGTTATAGCGGGGGATACGAGCAGTACTTC.

This rearrangement joins TRBV12-3 or TRBV12-4 to TRBJ1-4, with D unclear. Between the trimmed V and J ends, which lost 7 bases and 4 bases, there was a span of 4 bases. CDR3 length: 11 residues. The CDR3 sequence is CASTVNEKLFF. As DNA, the CDR3 is TGTGCCAGCACCGTTAATGAAAAACTGTTTTTT.

This clone was observed a handful of times. The chain carries TRBV5-1 and TRBJ1-4; TRBD1 might be the D (6 bases). CDR3 length: 14 residues. Germline V gene data show CDR1 as SGHRS and CDR2 as YFSETQ. The V gene lost 7 bases and the J gene lost 0 bases, with 10 bases spanning the gap. The CDR3 reads CASSGGATNEKLFF. The CDR3 DNA is TGCGCCAGCTCGGGGGGCGCAACTAATGAAAAACTGTTTTTT.